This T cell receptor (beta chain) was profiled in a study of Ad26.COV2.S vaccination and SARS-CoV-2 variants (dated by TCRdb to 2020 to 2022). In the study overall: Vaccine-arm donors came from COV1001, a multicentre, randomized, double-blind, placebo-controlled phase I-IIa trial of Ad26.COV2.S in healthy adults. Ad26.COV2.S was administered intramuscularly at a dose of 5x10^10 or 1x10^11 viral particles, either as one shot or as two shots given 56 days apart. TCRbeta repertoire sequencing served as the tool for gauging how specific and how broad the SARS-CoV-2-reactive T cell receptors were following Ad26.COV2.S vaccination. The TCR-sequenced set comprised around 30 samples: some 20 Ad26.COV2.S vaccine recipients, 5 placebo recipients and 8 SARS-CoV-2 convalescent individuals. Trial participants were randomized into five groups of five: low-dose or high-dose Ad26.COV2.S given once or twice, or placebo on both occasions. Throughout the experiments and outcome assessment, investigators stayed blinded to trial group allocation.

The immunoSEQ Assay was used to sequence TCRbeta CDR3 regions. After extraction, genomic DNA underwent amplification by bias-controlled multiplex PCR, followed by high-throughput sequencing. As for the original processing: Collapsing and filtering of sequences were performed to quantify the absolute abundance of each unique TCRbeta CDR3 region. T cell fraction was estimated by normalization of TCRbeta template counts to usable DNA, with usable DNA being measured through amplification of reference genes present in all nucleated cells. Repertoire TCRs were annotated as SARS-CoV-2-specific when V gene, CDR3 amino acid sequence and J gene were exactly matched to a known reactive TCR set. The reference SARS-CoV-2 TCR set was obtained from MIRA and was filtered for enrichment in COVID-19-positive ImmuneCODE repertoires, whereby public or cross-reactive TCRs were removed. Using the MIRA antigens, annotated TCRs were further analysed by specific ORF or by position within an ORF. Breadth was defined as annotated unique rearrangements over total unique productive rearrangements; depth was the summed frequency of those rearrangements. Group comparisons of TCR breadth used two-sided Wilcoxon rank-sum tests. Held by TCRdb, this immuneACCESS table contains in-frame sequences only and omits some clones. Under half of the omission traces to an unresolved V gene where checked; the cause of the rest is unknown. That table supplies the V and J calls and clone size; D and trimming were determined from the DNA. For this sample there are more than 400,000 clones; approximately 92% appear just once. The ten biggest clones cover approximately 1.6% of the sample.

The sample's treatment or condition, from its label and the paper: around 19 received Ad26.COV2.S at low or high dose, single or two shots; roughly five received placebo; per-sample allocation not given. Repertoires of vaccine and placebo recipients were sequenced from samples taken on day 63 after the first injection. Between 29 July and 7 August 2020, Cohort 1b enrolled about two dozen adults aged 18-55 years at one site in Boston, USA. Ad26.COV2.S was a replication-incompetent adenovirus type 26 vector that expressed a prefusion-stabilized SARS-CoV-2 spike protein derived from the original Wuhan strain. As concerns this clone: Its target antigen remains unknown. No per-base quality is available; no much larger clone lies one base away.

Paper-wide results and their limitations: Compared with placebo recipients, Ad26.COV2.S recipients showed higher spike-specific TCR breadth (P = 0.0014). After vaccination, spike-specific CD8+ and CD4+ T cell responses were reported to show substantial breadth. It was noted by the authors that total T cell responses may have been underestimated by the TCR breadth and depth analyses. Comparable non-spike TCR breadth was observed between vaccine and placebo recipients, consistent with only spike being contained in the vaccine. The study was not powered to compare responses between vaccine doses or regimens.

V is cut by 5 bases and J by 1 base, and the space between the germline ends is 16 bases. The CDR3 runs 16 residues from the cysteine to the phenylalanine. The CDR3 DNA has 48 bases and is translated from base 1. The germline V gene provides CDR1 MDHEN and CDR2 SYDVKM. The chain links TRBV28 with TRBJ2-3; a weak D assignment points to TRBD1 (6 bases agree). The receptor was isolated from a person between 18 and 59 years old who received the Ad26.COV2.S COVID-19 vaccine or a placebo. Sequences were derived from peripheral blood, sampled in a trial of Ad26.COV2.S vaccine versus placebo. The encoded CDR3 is CASSPSQGSGTDTQYF. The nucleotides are TGTGCCAGCAGTCCTAGTCAGGGGAGCGGCACAGATACGCAGTATTTT.